This T cell receptor (beta chain) was identified in a study of T cells in localized non-small cell lung cancer. Study-level findings and limits: One tumor region alone was sequenced, and heterogeneity therefore remains possible. Overall survival was longer when the density of T cells in the blood was higher. Clonality of T cells reached its maximum in uninvolved adjacent lung, surpassing tumor.

This clone was observed a handful of times. The antigen remains undetermined. Germline V lookup: CDR1 MNHGY, CDR2 SAAAGT. The CDR3 contains 16 residues. Germline trimming cut 6 bases from V and 0 bases from J; bases unmatched to any gene: 4. The repertoire was sequenced with immunoSEQ multiplex PCR; TCRdb's copy has only in-frame clones and lacks some. The data contain 5,200 or so clones, 25% to 35% of them seen just once; the ten biggest clones take up 7.6%. This material consisted of lung tumor tissue, taken before any cancer treatment. This sequence joins TRBV6-8 and TRBJ2-1; 11 positions match TRBD2. The sequence was obtained from a female donor at least 60 years old with stage I lung adenocarcinoma. As DNA, the CDR3 is TGTGCCAGCAGCATAGGACTAGCGGGCTCCTACAATGAGCAGTTCTTC. Protein sequence: CASSIGLAGSYNEQFF.